The 5 T cell receptor beta chains presented below share a single source sample, sequenced in a study of cytomegalovirus exposure and HLA in healthy donors. This PCR relied on a set of 60 Vbeta primers and 13 Jbeta primers. Data came from immunoSEQ multiplex PCR; TCRdb stores just in-frame clones and leaves some out. In total, the table holds 220,000 or so clones. The sequenced sample was PBMCs. The receptors were gathered from a girl aged 2 to 10 in good health and CMV-seropositive.

The chain links TRBV5-4 to TRBJ2-7; weak D call: TRBD2 (5 bases). The V end was cut by 5 bases, the J end by 3 bases, with 12 bases between. Germline V gives CDR1 SGHNT, CDR2 YYREEE (reference sequence). This CDR3 comprises 13 residues. CDR3 sequence reads: CASRGGLNYEQYF. The CDR3 nucleotides are TGTGCCAGCAGGGGCGGGCTGAACTACGAGCAGTACTTC.

The chain recombines TRBV27 with TRBJ2-3, with 9 bases that match TRBD2. After removal of 2 bases from V and 2 bases from J, the junction contained 8 bases not matched to a gene. Germline-derived CDR1 and CDR2 are MNHEY and SMNVEV (reference sequence). The CDR3 totals 17 residues. The CDR3: CASSLPPAGGDTDTQYF. CDR3 bases: TGTGCCAGCAGTTTACCCCCGGCGGGAGGGGACACAGATACGCAGTATTTT.

The rearrangement uses TRBV7-8 and TRBJ1-5; D may be TRBD1 (5 bases). Trimming took off 1 base at V and 3 bases at J, with 13 bases between the two ends. The CDR3 is 16 amino acids. Germline V CDR1 and CDR2: SGHVS, FQNEAQ. CDR3 in DNA: TGTGCCAGCAGCTTAGTCGGAGGGGAGTTCAATCAGCCCCAGCATTTT. This sequence encodes CASSLVGGEFNQPQHF.

This rearrangement joins TRBV2 to TRBJ1-2; maybe TRBD1 (5 bases). Germline lookup yields CDR1 SNHLY and CDR2 FYNNEI. This CDR3 contains 11 residues. V dropped 7 bases and J dropped 7 bases, with 10 bases sitting between them. CDR3 sequence reads: CASTGGGGYTF. The CDR3 nucleotides are TGTGCCAGCACGGGGGGTGGTGGCTACACCTTC.

This sequence joins TRBV5-1 and TRBJ2-2; TRBD2 aligns across 12 bases. CDR1 and CDR2 from the germline V gene are SGHRS and YFSETQ. Germline trimming cut 4 bases from V and 4 bases from J; bases unmatched to any gene: 5. The CDR3 has 16 amino acids. The CDR3 loop is CASSRLAGVSTGELFF. In nucleotides, the CDR3 is TGCGCCAGCAGCCGACTAGCGGGAGTGAGCACCGGGGAGCTGTTTTTT.